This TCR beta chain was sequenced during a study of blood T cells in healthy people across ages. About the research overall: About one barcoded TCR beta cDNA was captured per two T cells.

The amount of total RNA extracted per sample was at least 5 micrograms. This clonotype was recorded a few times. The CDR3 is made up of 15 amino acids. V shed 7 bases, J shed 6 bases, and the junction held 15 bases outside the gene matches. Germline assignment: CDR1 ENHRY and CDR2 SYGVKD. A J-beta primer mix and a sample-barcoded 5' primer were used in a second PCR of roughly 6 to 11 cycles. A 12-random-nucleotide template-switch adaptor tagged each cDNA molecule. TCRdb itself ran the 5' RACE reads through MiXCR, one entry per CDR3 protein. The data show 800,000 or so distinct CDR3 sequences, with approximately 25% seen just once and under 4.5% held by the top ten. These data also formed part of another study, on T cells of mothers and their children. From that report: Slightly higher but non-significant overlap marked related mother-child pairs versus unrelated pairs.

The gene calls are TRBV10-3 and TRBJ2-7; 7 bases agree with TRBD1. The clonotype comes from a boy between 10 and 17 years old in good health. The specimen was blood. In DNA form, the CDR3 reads TGTGCCATCAACCAAGGGTTGACAGGGATTGGCGAGCAGTACTTC. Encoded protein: CAINQGLTGIGEQYF.